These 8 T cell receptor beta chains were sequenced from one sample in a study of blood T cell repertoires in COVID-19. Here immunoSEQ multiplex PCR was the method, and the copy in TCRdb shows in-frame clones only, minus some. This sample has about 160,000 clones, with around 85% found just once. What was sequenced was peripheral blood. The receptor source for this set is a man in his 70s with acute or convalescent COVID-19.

Here the CDR3 DNA reads TGTGCCAGCAGCCGGGACAGGGTCGAGCAGTACTTC. It encodes CASSRDRVEQYF. J is TRBJ2-7 and V is TRBV28, with TRBD1 matching over 9 bases. CDR1 is MDHEN, CDR2 SYDVKM, per germline. This CDR3 is built from 12 residues. V trimming: 6 bases; J trimming: 6 bases; junction bases outside the gene matches: 3.

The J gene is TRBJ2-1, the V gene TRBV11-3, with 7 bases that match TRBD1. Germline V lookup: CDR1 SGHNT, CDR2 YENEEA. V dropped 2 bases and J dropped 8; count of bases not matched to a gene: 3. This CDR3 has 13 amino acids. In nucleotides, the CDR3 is TGTGCCAGCAGCTTAAAGGGGGCCTATGAGCAGTTCTTC. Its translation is CASSLKGAYEQFF.

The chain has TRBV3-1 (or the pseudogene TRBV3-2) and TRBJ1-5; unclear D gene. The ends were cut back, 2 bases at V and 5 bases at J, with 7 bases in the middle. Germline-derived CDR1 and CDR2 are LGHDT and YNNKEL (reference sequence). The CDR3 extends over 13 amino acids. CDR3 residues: CASSQRDHQPQHF. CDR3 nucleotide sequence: TGTGCCAGCAGCCAACGGGATCATCAGCCCCAGCATTTT.

CDR3 sequence: CASTNPTGYGYTF. The CDR3 bases are TGTGCCAGCACCAACCCGACAGGCTATGGCTACACCTTC. The gene calls are TRBV28 and TRBJ1-2, with D maybe TRBD1 (6 bases). This CDR3 comprises 13 residues. V was cut by 7 bases and J by 4 bases, with 13 bases left in between. CDR1 is MDHEN and CDR2 is SYDVKM in the germline V gene.

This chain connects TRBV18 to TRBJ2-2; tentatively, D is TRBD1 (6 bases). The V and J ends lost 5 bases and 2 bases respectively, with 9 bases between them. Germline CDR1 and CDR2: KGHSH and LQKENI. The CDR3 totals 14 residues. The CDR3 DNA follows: TGTGCCAGCTCAGCCGGGACAAACACCGGGGAGCTGTTTTTT. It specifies CASSAGTNTGELFF. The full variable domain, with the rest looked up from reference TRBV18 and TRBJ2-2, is NAGVMQNPRHLVRRRGQEARLRCSPMKGHSHVYWYRQLPEEGLKFMVYLQKENIIDESGMPKERFSAEFPKEGPSILRIQQVVRGDSAAYFCASSAGTNTGELFFGEGSRLTVL.

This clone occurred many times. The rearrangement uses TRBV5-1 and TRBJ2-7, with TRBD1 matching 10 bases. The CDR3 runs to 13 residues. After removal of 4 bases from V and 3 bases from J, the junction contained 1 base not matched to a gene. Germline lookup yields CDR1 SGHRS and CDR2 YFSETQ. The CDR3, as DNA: TGCGCCAGCAGCCGGGACAGGGGCTACGAGCAGTACTTC. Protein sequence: CASSRDRGYEQYF.

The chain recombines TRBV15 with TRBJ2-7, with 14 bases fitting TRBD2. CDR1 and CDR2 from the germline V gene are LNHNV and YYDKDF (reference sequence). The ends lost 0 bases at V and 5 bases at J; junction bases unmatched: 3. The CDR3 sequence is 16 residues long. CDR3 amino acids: CATSRDPGLAGDEQYF. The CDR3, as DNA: TGTGCCACCAGCAGAGATCCGGGACTAGCGGGGGACGAGCAGTACTTC.

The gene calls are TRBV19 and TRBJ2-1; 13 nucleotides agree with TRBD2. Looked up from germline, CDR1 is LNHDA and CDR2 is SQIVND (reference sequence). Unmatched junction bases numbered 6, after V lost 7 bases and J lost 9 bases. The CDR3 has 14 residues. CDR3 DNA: TGTGCCAGTATAGGACTAGCGGGAGTCAGTGAGCAGTTCTTC. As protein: CASIGLAGVSEQFF.